This entry describes one T cell receptor (beta chain). The sample belongs to a study of PD-1 blockade in mismatch repair-deficient tumors. Germline V lookup: CDR1 MDHEN, CDR2 SYDVKM. Trimming cost V 5 bases and J 2 bases; bases outside gene matches: 12. The CDR3 covers 19 residues. Here immunoSEQ multiplex PCR was the method, and the copy in TCRdb shows in-frame clones only, minus some. The sample records approximately 110,000 clones, roughly 80% being singletons. This TCR derives from an adult with mismatch repair-deficient cancer. The input for sequencing was peripheral blood, taken about 60 weeks after starting pembrolizumab. The genes are TRBV28 and TRBJ2-1; 13 bases are shared with TRBD2. The CDR3 here is CASSPGRTSGSGPYNEQFF. The DNA of the CDR3 is TGTGCCAGCAGTCCCGGTCGGACTAGCGGGAGTGGACCCTACAATGAGCAGTTCTTC.